Reported below is one T cell receptor (beta chain). The antigen it binds to is not known. Per-nucleotide qualities are absent, and no much larger clonotype sits a single base away. CD8 naive samples were CD45RO-negative cells positively selected for CCR7, giving a CD45RA+CCR7+ population that excluded TemRA cells. The donors were healthy, HIV-negative adults with no recently reported acute infections or vaccinations. All donors were Caucasian adults living in Nashville, Tennessee, USA. Blood was collected by leukapheresis, and PBMCs were isolated by Ficoll-Histopaque density gradient centrifugation and then cryopreserved in liquid nitrogen vapor phase. Analytical flow cytometry was used to check the purity and quantity of each magnetically sorted T cell population. Each sorted fraction had its genomic DNA isolated and then quantified by UV absorbance on a Nanodrop 2000c. Using the deep immunoSEQ assay, multiplex PCR amplified TCR CDR3 regions from genomic DNA. Extracted genomic DNA from each cell subset was distributed evenly across all wells of several immunoSEQ 96-well plates, and each plate was treated as a replicate. For sorted subsets, roughly 200 ng genomic DNA, equal to 30,000 or so T cell genomes, was loaded into each replicate PCR. Purified libraries were measured with a Qubit 3.0 fluorometer, size-checked on a Bioanalyzer 2100, and measured again with the KAPA Library Quantification kit. Every immunoSEQ 96-well plate was sequenced on a separate single-read 150-cycle Illumina NextSeq 550 flow cell. The authors' analysis ran thus. Because the immunoSEQ output included only junctional sequences and no quality scores, the filtering could not be the same as the filtering used for full-length reads. Sequences were annotated with PyIR, a Python wrapper for IgBLAST v1.9, and V/J genes and CDR3 were assigned using IMGT germline references. Any read was removed if the V/J assignment was weak (E-value above 1e-6), the CDR3 was missing, or the read contained stop codons, out-of-frame junctions, or ambiguous translated residues. V3J clonotypes were defined as sequences sharing the same inferred V gene, J gene, and CDR3 amino acid sequence. Percentage overlap between repertoires was calculated by dividing the number of shared unique clonotypes by the size of the smaller repertoire. Three approaches were used to assess repertoire richness: RTK rarefaction, the Chao1 estimator, and Recon v2.1 estimates of unobserved clonotypes. Generation probabilities for all TCRbeta clonotypes obtained by the gDNA method from a handful of donors were computed using OLGA. Held by TCRdb, this immuneACCESS table contains in-frame sequences only and omits some clones. Under half of the omission traces to an unresolved V gene where checked; the cause of the rest is unknown. That table is the source of V, J and clone size, and D and trimming were worked out from the DNA. In all, the sample holds over 2,000,000 clones, and 93% of those were seen once. Approximately 1.6% of the sample lies in the top ten.

This sample is drawn from a study of shared clonotypes between healthy human individuals (dated by TCRdb to about 2020). The study in broad terms: Three men and a couple of women, aged 18 to 49 years, made up the cohort. Per donor, leukapheresis produced somewhere between about 0.85 and 8.9 billion PBMCs. For each donor, CD4 naive and CD4 memory were each run on three plates, CD8 naive on two plates, and CD8 memory on one plate. The study deeply sequenced blood TCR repertoires of about 5 healthy adults to estimate repertoire size and the extent of clonotype sharing between individuals. Libraries were prepared and TCR repertoires were sequenced by different laboratories using diverse techniques, in order to increase sequencing depth and limit assay-specific biases. The full study reports these points: Based on pairwise subsampling, the degree of clonotype sharing among donors was expected to be affected by sequencing depth. Even with the large sequencing depth, rarefaction of the sorted-subset datasets indicated that sequencing was incomplete. Naive subsets generally had larger estimated clonotype richness than memory subsets. Sharing across several donors was observed for approximately 5% of naive CD4, around 3.5% of naive CD8, about 2.5% of memory CD4, and roughly 0.43% of memory CD8 clonotypes. Because the study included only a small number of donors, the genetic and exposure-history diversity represented was limited. Sampling was restricted to blood, and TCR repertoires in tissue are likely to differ from TCR repertoires in blood. Compared with non-shared clonotypes, the clonotypes found in all four sorted-subset donors had higher generation probabilities.

The CDR3 starts with the cysteine, ends with the phenylalanine, and has 17 residues. Only the CDR3 DNA stays, 51 bases, in frame from base 1. The germline V end is reduced by 5 bases and the J end by 3 bases; junction bases left unmatched: 12. CDR1 MNHEY and CDR2 SMNVEV are derived from the germline V gene (reference sequence). The V and J genes are TRBV27 and TRBJ2-3; TRBD1 lines up with 9 middle nucleotides. The sequenced material came from naive CD8+ T cells from PBMCs. Read against the paper, the sample's cell subset or site label means: CD45RA+CCR7+. This receptor was obtained from a young man in good health. Some clones in this sample may be carry-over from other donors' samples. CDR3 sequence: CASSLLPGDRETDTQYF. The nucleotide sequence is TGTGCCAGCAGTCTCCTTCCCGGGGACAGGGAAACAGATACGCAGTATTTT.